A selection of T cell receptor beta chains follows, all from one sample in a study of cytomegalovirus exposure and HLA in healthy donors. TCRdb's table, derived via immunoSEQ multiplex PCR, lists solely in-frame clones and lacks some. The sample includes about 200,000 clones, around 85% of them seen just once. Input material: PBMCs. The receptors were sampled from a man in his forties or fifties in good health and CMV-seronegative. CDR3s include the opening cysteine and the closing phenylalanine or tryptophan. The order of the fields is V gene, clone size, D gene, J gene, CDR3 protein, CDR3 DNA. A D gene is named only where the DNA matches it firmly. The size entry is marked missing in some rows and otherwise reads once, few, many or a size class.

>TRBV9|-|TRBD1|TRBJ1-2
CASSVLPGQGNYGYTF
TGTGCCAGCAGCGTTCTACCGGGACAGGGGAACTATGGCTACACCTTC
>TRBV29-1|few|-|TRBJ2-2
CSVDRGYTGELFF
TGCAGCGTTGACAGGGGCTACACCGGGGAGCTGTTTTTT
>TRBV7-3|-|-|TRBJ2-2
CASSLSLNTGELFF
TGTGCCAGCAGCTTAAGTCTGAACACCGGGGAGCTGTTTTTT
>TRBV4-1|-|TRBD2|TRBJ2-7
CASGLTSGSRGEQYF
TGCGCCAGCGGACTCACTAGCGGGAGCCGAGGCGAGCAGTACTTC
>TRBV14|-|TRBD2|TRBJ2-1
CASSQESWGGQFF
TGTGCCAGCAGCCAAGAGTCTTGGGGGGGGCAGTTCTTC
>TRBV4-2|-|TRBD1|TRBJ1-6
CASSQVYRTGGNSPLHF
TGTGCCAGCAGCCAAGTATATAGGACAGGGGGTAATTCACCCCTCCACTTT
>TRBV19|few|TRBD1|TRBJ2-7
CASSPGGTGVNEQYF
TGTGCCAGTAGTCCAGGCGGGACAGGGGTGAACGAGCAGTACTTC
>TRBV7-2|-|-|TRBJ2-1
CASSYGTSNEQFF
TGTGCCAGCAGCTACGGGACAAGCAATGAGCAGTTCTTC
>TRBV25-1|once|TRBD1|TRBJ2-7
CASSEYGGTGSYEQYF
TGTGCCAGCAGTGAATATGGAGGGACAGGGAGCTACGAGCAGTACTTC
>TRBV6-5|-|TRBD1|TRBJ1-2
CASSYSRTGGNYGYTF
TGTGCCAGCAGTTACTCGAGAACAGGGGGCAACTATGGCTACACCTTC
>TRBV2|-|-|TRBJ2-7
CASSVGRGYEQYF
TGTGCCAGCAGTGTAGGCAGGGGTTACGAGCAGTACTTC
>TRBV30|-|TRBD1|TRBJ1-1
CAWSVSTGGRGAFF
TGTGCCTGGAGTGTATCGACAGGGGGCCGGGGAGCTTTCTTT
>TRBV5-4|-|TRBD2|TRBJ2-7
CASSGLGAGGHEEQYF
TGTGCCAGCAGCGGCCTAGGGGCGGGAGGGCATGAAGAGCAGTACTTC
>TRBV5-1|-|-|TRBJ2-7
CASSFYGEAVSEQYF
TGCGCCAGCAGCTTCTACGGGGAAGCCGTCTCCGAGCAGTACTTC
>TRBV11-2|-|-|TRBJ2-3
CASSLEIGTPGYF
TGTGCCAGCAGCTTAGAGATCGGGACACCGGGATATTTT
>TRBV4-2|-|TRBD2|TRBJ2-7
CASSQPTGTGGDYEQYF
TGTGCCAGCAGCCAACCCACCGGGACTGGGGGGGACTACGAGCAGTACTTC
>TRBV6-5|few|TRBD2|TRBJ2-1
CASSSLGSGSWNEQFF
TGTGCCAGCAGTTCCCTGGGTAGCGGGAGCTGGAATGAGCAGTTCTTC
>TRBV19|-|-|TRBJ1-1
CASSYSRETEAFF
TGTGCCAGTAGCTATAGCAGGGAAACTGAAGCTTTCTTT
>TRBV27|few|-|TRBJ2-7
CASSTTGPEQYF
TGTGCCAGCAGTACTACAGGGCCCGAGCAGTACTTC
>TRBV5-5|-|-|TRBJ1-5
CASSRHLEATGPQHF
TGTGCCAGCAGCCGGCACCTCGAGGCAACAGGGCCCCAGCATTTT
>TRBV2|-|-|TRBJ2-7
CASSENRGGGNEQYF
TGTGCCAGCAGTGAAAACAGGGGGGGCGGGAACGAGCAGTACTTC
>TRBV4-1|-|-|TRBJ1-1
CASSQDRSTEAFF
TGCGCCAGCAGCCAAGATAGAAGCACTGAAGCTTTCTTT
>TRBV27|-|TRBD2|TRBJ2-1
CASSSGLAPWGEQFF
TGTGCCAGCTCCTCAGGACTAGCGCCCTGGGGAGAGCAGTTCTTC
>TRBV25-1|-|TRBD1|TRBJ2-1
CASSVATGGYNEQFF
TGTGCCAGCAGTGTGGCGACAGGGGGTTACAATGAGCAGTTCTTC
>TRBV19|-|-|TRBJ1-1
CASSIRVAGEAFF
TGTGCCAGTAGTATACGGGTAGCTGGTGAAGCTTTCTTT
>TRBV6-5|few|TRBD2|TRBJ2-7
CASSYSAGSSYEQYF
TGTGCCAGCAGTTACTCAGCGGGGAGCTCCTACGAGCAGTACTTC
>TRBV28|-|-|TRBJ1-5
CASSTRVAQPQHF
TGTGCCAGCAGTACCCGAGTAGCTCAGCCCCAGCATTTT
>TRBV19|-|-|TRBJ1-3
CASSITRGSGNTIYF
TGTGCCAGTAGTATCACAAGGGGCTCTGGAAACACCATATATTTT
>TRBV18|few|TRBD1|TRBJ1-1
CASSSGTGLDTEAFF
TGTGCCAGCTCATCCGGGACAGGGTTGGACACTGAAGCTTTCTTT
>TRBV5-1|-|-|TRBJ2-1
CASSPTRRSSYNEQFF
TGCGCCAGCAGCCCCACTCGGAGGAGCTCCTACAATGAGCAGTTCTTC
>TRBV7-2|-|-|TRBJ1-4
CASSLSGSDNEKLFF
TGTGCCAGCAGCTTAAGCGGGAGCGATAATGAAAAGCTGTTTTTT
>TRBV5-5|-|TRBD1|TRBJ1-1
CASSLEGQGRTEAFF
TGTGCCAGCAGCCTCGAAGGACAGGGAAGGACTGAAGCTTTCTTT
>TRBV5-1|-|TRBD1|TRBJ2-1
CASSLGTGIYNEQFF
TGCGCCAGCAGCTTGGGGACAGGAATCTACAATGAGCAGTTCTTC
>TRBV7-3|-|-|TRBJ2-3
CASSRGRGGRDTQYF
TGTGCCAGCAGCCGAGGAAGGGGGGGTCGAGATACGCAGTATTTT
>TRBV7-9|-|TRBD2|TRBJ2-1
CASSLGNLLAGAMNEQFF
TGTGCCAGCAGCTTAGGTAACCTACTAGCGGGAGCCATGAATGAGCAGTTCTTC
>TRBV2|-|-|TRBJ2-7
CASGGWTPEQYF
TGTGCCAGCGGCGGATGGACACCTGAGCAGTACTTC
>TRBV11-3|-|TRBD1|TRBJ2-1
CASSLLQGVENEQFF
TGTGCCAGCAGCTTACTTCAGGGGGTGGAAAATGAGCAGTTCTTC
>TRBV6-5|-|TRBD1|TRBJ1-1
CASNKQGSTEAFF
TGTGCCAGCAACAAACAGGGGAGTACTGAAGCTTTCTTT
>TRBV7-6|-|TRBD2|TRBJ2-2
CASSSAGEDFTGELFF
TGTGCCAGCAGCTCGGCGGGGGAAGATTTTACCGGGGAGCTGTTTTTT
>TRBV7-9|-|-|TRBJ2-3
CASSLHQGTDTQYF
TGTGCCAGCAGCTTACACCAGGGCACAGATACGCAGTATTTT
>TRBV11-2|-|-|TRBJ2-5
CASSLGAAGQETQYF
TGTGCCAGCAGCTTAGGCGCCGCCGGCCAAGAGACCCAGTACTTC
>TRBV27|-|-|TRBJ2-7
CASSYGTGRSYEQYF
TGTGCCAGCAGTTACGGCACAGGCCGCTCCTACGAGCAGTACTTC
>TRBV6-1|few|TRBD1|TRBJ1-1
CASSEKGGNTEAFF
TGTGCCAGCAGTGAAAAAGGGGGCAACACTGAAGCTTTCTTT
>TRBV7-9|-|-|TRBJ2-7
CASSSGAGAYEQYF
TGTGCCAGCAGCTCAGGGGCGGGAGCCTACGAGCAGTACTTC